This T cell receptor beta chain was observed in a study of T cells in Graves' hyperthyroidism and ophthalmopathy. Background on the study: Peripheral blood specimens were obtained at initial diagnosis, prior to any treatment.

This clonotype was counted many times. Out of roughly 9.1 ml of fresh peripheral blood came the PBMCs. Amplification yielded TCR beta CDR3 regions, with RNA transcripts as the source. HTBI primers drove first-round RT-PCR of the TCR CDR3. TCRdb itself ran the multiplex PCR reads through MiXCR, one entry per CDR3 protein. Of fewer than 400,000 distinct CDR3 sequences listed, around 16% are singletons. Germline assignment: CDR1 ENHRY and CDR2 SYGVKD. The V end was cut by 2 bases, the J end by 4 bases, with 12 bases between. This CDR3 is built from 14 residues. The chain links TRBV10-3 to TRBJ2-7, with D possibly TRBD2 on 5 matching bases. The receptor was derived from a man younger than 40 with Graves' hyperthyroidism. Sequenced sample: blood. CDR3 region: CAISEGERKYEQYF. The CDR3 nucleotides read TGTGCCATCAGTGAGGGGGAGCGAAAGTACGAGCAGTACTTC.